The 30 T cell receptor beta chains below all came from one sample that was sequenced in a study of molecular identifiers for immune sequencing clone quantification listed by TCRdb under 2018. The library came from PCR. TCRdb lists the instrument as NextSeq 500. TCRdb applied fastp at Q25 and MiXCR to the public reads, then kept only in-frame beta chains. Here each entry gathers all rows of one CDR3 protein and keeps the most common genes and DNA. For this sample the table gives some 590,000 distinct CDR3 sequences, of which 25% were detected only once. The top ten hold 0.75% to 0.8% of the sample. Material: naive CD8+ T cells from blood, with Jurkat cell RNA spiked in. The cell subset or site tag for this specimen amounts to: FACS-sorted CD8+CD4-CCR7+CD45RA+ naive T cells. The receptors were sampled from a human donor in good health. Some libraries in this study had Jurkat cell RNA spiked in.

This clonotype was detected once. Here the CDR3 reads CASSRLAGDHNEQFF. The CDR3 bases are TGTGCCAGCAGCCGTCTAGCGGGGGACCACAATGAGCAGTTCTTC. The chain combines TRBV3-1 with TRBJ2-1, with 10 bases identical to TRBD2. The V and J ends lost 4 bases and 5 bases, in that order; junction bases with no gene match: 5. This CDR3 has 15 residues. Germline CDR1 reads LGHDT; CDR2 reads YNNKEL (reference sequence).

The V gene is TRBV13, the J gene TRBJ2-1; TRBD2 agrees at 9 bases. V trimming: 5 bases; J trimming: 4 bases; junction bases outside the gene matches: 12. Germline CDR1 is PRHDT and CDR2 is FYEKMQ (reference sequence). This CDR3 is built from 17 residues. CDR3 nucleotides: TGTGCCAGCAGCCCATTGAAAGAAGCGGGAGGTTACAATGAGCAGTTCTTC. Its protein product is CASSPLKEAGGYNEQFF.

CDR3 sequence (DNA): TGTGCCAGCAGCCCGATAGGCCGCCCCGATGAAGCTTTCTTT. Residues: CASSPIGRPDEAFF. J is TRBJ1-1 and V is TRBV7-9; D remains ambiguous. The CDR3 runs to 14 residues. V gave up 5 bases and J gave up 7 bases, with 17 bases separating them. Germline-derived CDR1 and CDR2 are SEHNR and FQNEAQ (reference sequence).

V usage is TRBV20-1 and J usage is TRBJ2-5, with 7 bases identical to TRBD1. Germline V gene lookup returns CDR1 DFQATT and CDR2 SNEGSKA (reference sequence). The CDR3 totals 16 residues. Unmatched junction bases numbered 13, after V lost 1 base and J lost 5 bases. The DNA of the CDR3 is TGCAGTGCTAGAGTGTTCGGGACAGCATTGGGCGAGACCCAGTACTTC. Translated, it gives CSARVFGTALGETQYF.

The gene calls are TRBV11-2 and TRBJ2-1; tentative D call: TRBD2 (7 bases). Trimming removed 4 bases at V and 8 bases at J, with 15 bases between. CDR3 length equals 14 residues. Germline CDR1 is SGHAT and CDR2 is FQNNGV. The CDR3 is CASSSGRGGHEQFF. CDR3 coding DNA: TGTGCCAGCAGCTCTGGCAGGGGAGGGCATGAGCAGTTCTTC.

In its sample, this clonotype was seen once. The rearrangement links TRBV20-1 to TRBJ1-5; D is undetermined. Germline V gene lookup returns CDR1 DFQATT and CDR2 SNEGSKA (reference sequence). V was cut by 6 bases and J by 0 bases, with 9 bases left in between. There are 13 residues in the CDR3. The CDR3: CSAKTHSNQPQHF. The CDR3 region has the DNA TGCAGTGCAAAGACACATAGCAATCAGCCCCAGCATTTT.

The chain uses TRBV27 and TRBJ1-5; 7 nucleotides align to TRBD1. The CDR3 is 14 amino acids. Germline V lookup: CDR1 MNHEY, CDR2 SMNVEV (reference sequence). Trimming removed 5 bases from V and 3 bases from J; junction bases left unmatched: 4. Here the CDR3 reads CASSITGDNQPQHF. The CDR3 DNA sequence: TGTGCCAGCAGTATCACAGGGGACAATCAGCCCCAGCATTTT.

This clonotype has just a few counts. Here the CDR3 DNA reads TGTGCCAGCAGTGAAACCCCCGCAGATACGCAGTATTTT. Translation: CASSETPADTQYF. This chain links TRBV27 with TRBJ2-3, with unresolved D. CDR1 MNHEY and CDR2 SMNVEV come from the germline V gene (reference sequence). The CDR3 totals 13 residues. Trimming removed 5 bases at V and 4 bases at J, with 10 bases between.

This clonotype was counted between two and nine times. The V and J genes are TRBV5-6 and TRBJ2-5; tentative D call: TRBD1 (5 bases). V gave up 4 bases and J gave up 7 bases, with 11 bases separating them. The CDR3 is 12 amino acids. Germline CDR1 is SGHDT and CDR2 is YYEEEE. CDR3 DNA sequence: TGTGCCAGCAGCCAACACGACAGGACCCAGTACTTC. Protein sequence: CASSQHDRTQYF.

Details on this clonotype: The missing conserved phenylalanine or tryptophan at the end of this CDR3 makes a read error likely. The CDR3: CATLKPGTVQETQYL. As DNA, the CDR3 is TGCGCCACCTTAAAACCCGGGACAGTACAAGAGACCCAGTACTTG. The rearrangement uses TRBV10-2 and TRBJ2-5; 7 bases are shared with TRBD1. This CDR3 is built from 15 residues. V shed 10 bases and J 2 bases; nucleotides not matched to a gene: 13. Germline CDR1 is WSHSY and CDR2 is SAAADI.

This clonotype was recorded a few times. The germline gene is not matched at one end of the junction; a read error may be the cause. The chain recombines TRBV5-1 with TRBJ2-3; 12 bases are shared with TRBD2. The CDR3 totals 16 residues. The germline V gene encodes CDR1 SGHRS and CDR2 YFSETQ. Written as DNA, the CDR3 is TGCGCCGGCAGCGTTGGACTAGCGGGGTTCACAGATACGCAGTATTTT. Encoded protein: CAGSVGLAGFTDTQYF.

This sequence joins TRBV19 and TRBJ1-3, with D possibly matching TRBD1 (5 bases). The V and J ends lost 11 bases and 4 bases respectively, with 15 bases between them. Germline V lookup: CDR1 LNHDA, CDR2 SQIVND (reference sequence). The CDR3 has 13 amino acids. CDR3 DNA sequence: TGTGCCGCGAGCGGGGGGATGGGAAACACCATATATTTT. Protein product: CAASGGMGNTIYF.

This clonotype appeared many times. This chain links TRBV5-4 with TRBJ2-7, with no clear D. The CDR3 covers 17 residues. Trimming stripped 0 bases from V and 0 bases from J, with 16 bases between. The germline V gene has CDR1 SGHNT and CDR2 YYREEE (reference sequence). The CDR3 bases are TGTGCCAGCAGCTTGGCCCCCTTCCGGATAGACTCCTACGAGCAGTACTTC. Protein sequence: CASSLAPFRIDSYEQYF.

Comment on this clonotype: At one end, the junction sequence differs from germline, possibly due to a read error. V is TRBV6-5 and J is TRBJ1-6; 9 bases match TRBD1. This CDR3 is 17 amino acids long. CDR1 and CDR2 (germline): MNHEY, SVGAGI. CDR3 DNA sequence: TGTGCCAGTAGTTACTCGATTCCCGGACAGGGGATAAATTCCCTCCACTTT. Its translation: CASSYSIPGQGINSLHF.

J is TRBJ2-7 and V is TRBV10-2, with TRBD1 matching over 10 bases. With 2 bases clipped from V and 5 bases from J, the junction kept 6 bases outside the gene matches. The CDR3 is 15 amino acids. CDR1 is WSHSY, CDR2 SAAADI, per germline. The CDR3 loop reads CASSEDRGPWDEQYF. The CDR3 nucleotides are TGCGCCAGCAGTGAGGACAGGGGGCCTTGGGACGAGCAGTACTTC.

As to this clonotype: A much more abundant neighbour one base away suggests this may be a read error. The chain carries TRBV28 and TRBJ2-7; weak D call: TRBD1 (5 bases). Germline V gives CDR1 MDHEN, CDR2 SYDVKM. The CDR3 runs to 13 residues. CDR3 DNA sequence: TGTGTCAGCAGACCAGGGTTGTCCTACGAGCAGTACTTC. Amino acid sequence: CVSRPGLSYEQYF. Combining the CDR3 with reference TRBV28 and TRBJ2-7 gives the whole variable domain DVKVTQSSRYLVKRTGEKVFLECVQDMDHENMFWYRQDPGLGLRLIYFSYDVKMKEKGDIPEGYSVSREKKERFSLILESASTNQTSMYLCVSRPGLSYEQYFGPGTRLTVT.

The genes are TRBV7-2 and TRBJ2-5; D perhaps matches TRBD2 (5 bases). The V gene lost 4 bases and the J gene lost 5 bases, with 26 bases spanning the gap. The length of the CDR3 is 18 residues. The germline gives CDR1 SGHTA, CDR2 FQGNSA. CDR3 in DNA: TGTGCCAGCAGCTCCCGCGGGCTGGGGATTAACCTCTGGGAGACCCAGTACTTC. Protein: CASSSRGLGINLWETQYF.

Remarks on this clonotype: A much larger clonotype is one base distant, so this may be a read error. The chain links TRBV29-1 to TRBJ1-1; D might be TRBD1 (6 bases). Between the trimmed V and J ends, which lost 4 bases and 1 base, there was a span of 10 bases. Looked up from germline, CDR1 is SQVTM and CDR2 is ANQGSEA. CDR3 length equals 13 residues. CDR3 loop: CSVGYRANTEAFF. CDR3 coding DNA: TGCAGCGTTGGGTACAGGGCGAACACTGAAGCTTTCTTT.

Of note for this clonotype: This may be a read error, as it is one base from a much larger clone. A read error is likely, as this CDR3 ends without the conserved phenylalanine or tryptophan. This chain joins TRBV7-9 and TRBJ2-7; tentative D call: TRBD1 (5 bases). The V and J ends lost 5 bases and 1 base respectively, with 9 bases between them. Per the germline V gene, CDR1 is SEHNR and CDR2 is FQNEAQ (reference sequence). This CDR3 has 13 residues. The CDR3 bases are TGTGCCAGCAGCCAGGACACGTCCTACGAGCAGTACTAC. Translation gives CASSQDTSYEQYY.

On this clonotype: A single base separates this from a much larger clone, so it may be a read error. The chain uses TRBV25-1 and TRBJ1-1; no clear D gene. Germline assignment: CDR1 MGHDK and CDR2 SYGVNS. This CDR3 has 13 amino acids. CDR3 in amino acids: CTSSEYTSVEAFF. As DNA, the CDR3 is TGTACCAGCAGTGAATACACAAGTGTTGAAGCTTTCTTT.

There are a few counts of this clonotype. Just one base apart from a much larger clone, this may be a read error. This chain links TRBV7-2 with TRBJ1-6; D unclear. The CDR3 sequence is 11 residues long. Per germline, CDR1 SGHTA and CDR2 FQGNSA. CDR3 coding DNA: TGTGCCAGCAGCTTAGCCCAGCCCCTCCCCTTT. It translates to CASSLAQPLPF.

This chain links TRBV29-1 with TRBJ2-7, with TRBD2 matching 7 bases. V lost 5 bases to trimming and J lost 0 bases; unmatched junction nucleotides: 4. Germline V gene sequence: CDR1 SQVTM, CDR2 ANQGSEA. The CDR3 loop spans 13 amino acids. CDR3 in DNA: TGCAGCGTTTGGGGGGGGTCCTCCTACGAGCAGTACTTC. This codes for CSVWGGSSYEQYF.

In DNA, the CDR3 is TGCAGCGTCAGAGGCCGCGGATCCTCCTACGAGCAGTACTTC. Encoded protein: CSVRGRGSSYEQYF. This rearrangement joins TRBV29-1 to TRBJ2-7; D remains unclear. The CDR3 is made up of 14 amino acids. The germline V gene encodes CDR1 SQVTM and CDR2 ANQGSEA. Trimming removed 6 bases from V and 0 bases from J, with 15 bases in between.

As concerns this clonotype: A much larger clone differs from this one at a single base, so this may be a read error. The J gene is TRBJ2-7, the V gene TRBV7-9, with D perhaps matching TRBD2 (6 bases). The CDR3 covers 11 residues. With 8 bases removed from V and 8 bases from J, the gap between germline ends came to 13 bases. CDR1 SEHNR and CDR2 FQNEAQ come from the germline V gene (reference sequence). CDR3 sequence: CASGLGGQQYF. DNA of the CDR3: TGTGCCAGCGGCCTGGGGGGACAGCAGTACTTC.

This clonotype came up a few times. The CDR3 sequence: CSARKGHLTYEQYF. The CDR3 DNA follows: TGCAGTGCGAGGAAGGGGCATCTTACGTACGAGCAGTACTTC. The chain has TRBV20-1 and TRBJ2-7; D is perhaps TRBD1 (5 bases). The CDR3 length is 14 residues. Germline V gene sequence: CDR1 DFQATT, CDR2 SNEGSKA (reference sequence). V was pared by 6 bases and J by 4 bases, with 19 bases between.

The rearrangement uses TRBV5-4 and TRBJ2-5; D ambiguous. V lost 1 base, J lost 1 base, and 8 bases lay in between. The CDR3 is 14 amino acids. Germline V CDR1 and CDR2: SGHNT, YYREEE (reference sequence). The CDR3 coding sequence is TGTGCCAGCAGCTTGAGGTCTTCCCAAGAGACCCAGTACTTC. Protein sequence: CASSLRSSQETQYF.

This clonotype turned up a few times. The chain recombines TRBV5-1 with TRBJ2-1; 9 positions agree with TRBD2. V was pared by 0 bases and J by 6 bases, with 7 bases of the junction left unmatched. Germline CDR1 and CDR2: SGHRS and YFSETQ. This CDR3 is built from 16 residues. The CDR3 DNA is TGCGCCAGCAGCTTGGCTTTGGGACTAGCATCCAATGAGCAGTTCTTC. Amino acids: CASSLALGLASNEQFF.

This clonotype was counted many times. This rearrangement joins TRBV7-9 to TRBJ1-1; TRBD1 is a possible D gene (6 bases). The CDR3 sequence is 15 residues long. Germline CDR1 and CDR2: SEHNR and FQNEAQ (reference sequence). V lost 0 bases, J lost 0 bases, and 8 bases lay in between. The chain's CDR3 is CASSLATGMNTEAFF. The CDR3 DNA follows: TGTGCCAGCAGCTTAGCGACAGGAATGAACACTGAAGCTTTCTTT.

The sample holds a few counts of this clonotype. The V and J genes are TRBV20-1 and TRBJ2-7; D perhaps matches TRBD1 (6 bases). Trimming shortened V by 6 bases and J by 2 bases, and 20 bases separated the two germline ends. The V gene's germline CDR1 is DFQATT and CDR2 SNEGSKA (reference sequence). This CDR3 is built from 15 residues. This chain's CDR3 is CSAVPYGTYPYEQYF. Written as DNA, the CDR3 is TGCAGTGCCGTTCCGTACGGGACATACCCCTACGAGCAGTACTTC.

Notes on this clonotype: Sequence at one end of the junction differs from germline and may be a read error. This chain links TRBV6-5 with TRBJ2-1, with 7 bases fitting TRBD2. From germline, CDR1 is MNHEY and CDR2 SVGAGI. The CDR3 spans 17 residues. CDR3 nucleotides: TGTGCCAGCAGTCCAGATCTCGGGACTACCCTTTACAGTGAGCAGTTCTTC. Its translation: CASSPDLGTTLYSEQFF.